This record covers a single T cell receptor beta chain. The entry originates in a study of beta chain features in type 1 diabetes. The sequenced template was cDNA made from the entire isolated RNA. Repertoires were generated with immunoSEQ multiplex PCR, while TCRdb's copy carries only in-frame clones and drops some. This sample has hundreds of thousands of clones, with around 14% found just once. The germline CDR1 and CDR2 sequences are SGHKS and YYEKEE (reference sequence). This CDR3 is 13 amino acids long. Trimming pared 5 bases from V and 3 bases from J, leaving 9 bases between. V and J are TRBV5-5 and TRBJ1-5; D not certain. This clonotype was sampled from a middle-aged woman in good health. Sequencing was done on a sample of naive CD4+ T cells from blood. The chain's CDR3 is CASSGRINQPQHF. CDR3 sequence (DNA): TGTGCCAGCAGTGGGAGGATCAATCAGCCCCAGCATTTT.